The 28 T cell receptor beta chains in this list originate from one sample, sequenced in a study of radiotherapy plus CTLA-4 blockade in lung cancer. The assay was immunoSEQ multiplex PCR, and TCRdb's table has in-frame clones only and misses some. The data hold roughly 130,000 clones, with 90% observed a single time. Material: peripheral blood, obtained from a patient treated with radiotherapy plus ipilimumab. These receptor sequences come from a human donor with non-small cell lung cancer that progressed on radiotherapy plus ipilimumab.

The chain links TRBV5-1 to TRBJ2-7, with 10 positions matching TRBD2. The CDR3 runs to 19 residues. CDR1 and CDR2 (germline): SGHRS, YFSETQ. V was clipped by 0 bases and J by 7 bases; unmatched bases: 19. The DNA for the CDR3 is TGCGCCAGCAGCTTGGGGCCAGCGGGAGGGGCCCCGGGGGAGATGGAGCAGTACTTC. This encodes CASSLGPAGGAPGEMEQYF.

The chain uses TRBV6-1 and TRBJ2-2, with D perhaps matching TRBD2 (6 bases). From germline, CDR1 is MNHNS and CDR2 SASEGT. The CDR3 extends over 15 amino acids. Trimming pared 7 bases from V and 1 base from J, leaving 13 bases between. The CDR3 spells CASNLANMNTGELFF. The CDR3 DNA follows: TGTGCCAGCAATCTAGCGAATATGAACACCGGGGAGCTGTTTTTT.

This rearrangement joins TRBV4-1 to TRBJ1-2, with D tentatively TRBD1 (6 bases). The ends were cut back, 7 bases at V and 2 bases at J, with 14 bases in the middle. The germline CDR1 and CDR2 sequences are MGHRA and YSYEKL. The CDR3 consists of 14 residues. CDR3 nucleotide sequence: TGCGCCAGCACCGTGGGGCAGGGGAACTATGGCTACACCTTC. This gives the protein CASTVGQGNYGYTF.

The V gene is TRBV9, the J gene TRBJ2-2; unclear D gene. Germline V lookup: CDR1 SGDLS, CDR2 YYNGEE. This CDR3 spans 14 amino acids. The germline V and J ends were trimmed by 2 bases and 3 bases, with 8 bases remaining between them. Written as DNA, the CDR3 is TGTGCCAGCAGCGTCATAGAGGACACCGGGGAGCTGTTTTTT. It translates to CASSVIEDTGELFF.

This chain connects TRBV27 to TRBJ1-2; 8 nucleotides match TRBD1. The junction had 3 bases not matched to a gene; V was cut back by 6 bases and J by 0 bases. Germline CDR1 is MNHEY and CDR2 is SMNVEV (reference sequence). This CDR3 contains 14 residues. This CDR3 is CASSTGGTNYGYTF. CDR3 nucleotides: TGTGCCAGCAGCACAGGGGGGACTAACTATGGCTACACCTTC.

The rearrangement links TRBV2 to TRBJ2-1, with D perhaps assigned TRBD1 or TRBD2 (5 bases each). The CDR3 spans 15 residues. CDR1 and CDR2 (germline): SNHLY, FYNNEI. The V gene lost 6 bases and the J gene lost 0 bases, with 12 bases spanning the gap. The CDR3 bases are TGTGCCAGCAGCGACCGGGACGGCTCCTACAATGAGCAGTTCTTC. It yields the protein CASSDRDGSYNEQFF.

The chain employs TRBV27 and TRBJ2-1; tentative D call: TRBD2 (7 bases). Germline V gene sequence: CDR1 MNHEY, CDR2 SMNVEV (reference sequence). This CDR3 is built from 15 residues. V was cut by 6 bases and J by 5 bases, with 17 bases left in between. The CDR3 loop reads CASRSRGGSHNEQFF. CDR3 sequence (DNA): TGTGCCAGCAGATCTAGGGGGGGCAGCCACAATGAGCAGTTCTTC.

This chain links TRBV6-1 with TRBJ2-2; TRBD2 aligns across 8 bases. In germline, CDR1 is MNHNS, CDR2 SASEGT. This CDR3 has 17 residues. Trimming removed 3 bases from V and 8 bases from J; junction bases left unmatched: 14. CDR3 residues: CASSDGFVGLGDGELFF. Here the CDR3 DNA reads TGTGCCAGCAGTGATGGTTTTGTGGGACTAGGTGATGGGGAGCTGTTTTTT.

DNA of the CDR3: TGTGCCAGCAGCCCGGGGAACGGGAGGCCCGAGCAGTACTTC. Encoded protein: CASSPGNGRPEQYF. V gene TRBV11-3 combines with J gene TRBJ2-7; 7 nucleotides align to TRBD2. Germline lookup yields CDR1 SGHNT and CDR2 YENEEA. There are 14 residues in the CDR3. V shed 5 bases and J 6 bases; nucleotides not matched to a gene: 10.

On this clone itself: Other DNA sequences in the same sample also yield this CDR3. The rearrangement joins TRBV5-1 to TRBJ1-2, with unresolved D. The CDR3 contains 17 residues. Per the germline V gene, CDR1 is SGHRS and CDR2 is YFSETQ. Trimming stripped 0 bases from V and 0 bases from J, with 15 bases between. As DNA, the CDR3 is TGCGCCAGCAGCTTGGGCGAGGAAGCTAAAGCTAACTATGGCTACACCTTC. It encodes CASSLGEEAKANYGYTF.

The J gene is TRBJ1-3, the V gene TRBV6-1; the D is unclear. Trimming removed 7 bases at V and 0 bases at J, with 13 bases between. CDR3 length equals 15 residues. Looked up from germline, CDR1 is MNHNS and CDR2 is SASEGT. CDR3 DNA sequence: TGTGCCAGCAAATTGGAGCCGCCCTCTGGAAACACCATATATTTT. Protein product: CASKLEPPSGNTIYF.

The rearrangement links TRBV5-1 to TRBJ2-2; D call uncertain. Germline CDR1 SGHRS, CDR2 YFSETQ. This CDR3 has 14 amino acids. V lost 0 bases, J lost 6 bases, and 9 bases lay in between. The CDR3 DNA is TGCGCCAGCAGCTTGGTTGGGGTGGCCGGGGAGCTGTTTTTT. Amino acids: CASSLVGVAGELFF. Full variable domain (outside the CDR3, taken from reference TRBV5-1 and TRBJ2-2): KAGVTQTPRYLIKTRGQQVTLSCSPISGHRSVSWYQQTPGQGLQFLFEYFSETQRNKGNFPGRFSGRQFSNSRSEMNVSTLELGDSALYLCASSLVGVAGELFFGEGSRLTVL.

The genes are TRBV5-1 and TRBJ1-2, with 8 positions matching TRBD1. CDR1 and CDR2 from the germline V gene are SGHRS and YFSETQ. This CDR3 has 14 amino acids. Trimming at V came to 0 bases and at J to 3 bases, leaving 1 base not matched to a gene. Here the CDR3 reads CASSLGGQDYGYTF. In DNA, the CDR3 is TGCGCCAGCAGCTTGGGGGGACAGGACTATGGCTACACCTTC. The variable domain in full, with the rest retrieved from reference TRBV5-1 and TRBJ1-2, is KAGVTQTPRYLIKTRGQQVTLSCSPISGHRSVSWYQQTPGQGLQFLFEYFSETQRNKGNFPGRFSGRQFSNSRSEMNVSTLELGDSALYLCASSLGGQDYGYTFGSGTRLTVV.

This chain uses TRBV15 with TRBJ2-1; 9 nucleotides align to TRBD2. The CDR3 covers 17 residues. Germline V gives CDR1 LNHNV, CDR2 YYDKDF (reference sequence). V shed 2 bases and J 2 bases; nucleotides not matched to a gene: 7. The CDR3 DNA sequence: TGTGCCACCAGCAGACCTCGAGGCGGGAGGGCCTACAATGAGCAGTTCTTC. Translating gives CATSRPRGGRAYNEQFF.

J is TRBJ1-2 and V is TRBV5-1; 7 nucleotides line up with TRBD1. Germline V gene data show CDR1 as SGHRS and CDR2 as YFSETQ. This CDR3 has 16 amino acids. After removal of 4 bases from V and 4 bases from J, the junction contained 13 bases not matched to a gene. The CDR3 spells CASSLDRVPPGYGYTF. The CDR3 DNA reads TGCGCCAGCAGCCTCGACAGGGTTCCCCCAGGCTATGGCTACACCTTC.

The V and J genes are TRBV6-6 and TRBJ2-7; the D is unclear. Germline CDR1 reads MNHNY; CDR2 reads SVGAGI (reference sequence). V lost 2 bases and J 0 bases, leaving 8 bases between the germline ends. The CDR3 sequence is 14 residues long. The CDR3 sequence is CASSYLQRSYEQYF. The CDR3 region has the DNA TGTGCCAGCAGTTACCTGCAGCGCTCCTACGAGCAGTACTTC.

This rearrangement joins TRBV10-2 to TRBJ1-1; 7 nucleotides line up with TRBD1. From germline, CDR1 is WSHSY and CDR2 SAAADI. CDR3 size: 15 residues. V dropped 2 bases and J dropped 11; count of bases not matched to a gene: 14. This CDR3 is CASSEAPRQGSPAFF. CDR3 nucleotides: TGCGCCAGCAGTGAGGCCCCCCGACAGGGATCGCCTGCTTTCTTT.

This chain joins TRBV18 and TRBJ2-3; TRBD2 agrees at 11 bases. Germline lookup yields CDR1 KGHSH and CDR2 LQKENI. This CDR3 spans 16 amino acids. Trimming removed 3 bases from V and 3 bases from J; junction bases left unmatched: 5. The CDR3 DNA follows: TGTGCCAGCTCACCTATCACTAGCGGGAGAACAGATACGCAGTATTTT. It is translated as CASSPITSGRTDTQYF.

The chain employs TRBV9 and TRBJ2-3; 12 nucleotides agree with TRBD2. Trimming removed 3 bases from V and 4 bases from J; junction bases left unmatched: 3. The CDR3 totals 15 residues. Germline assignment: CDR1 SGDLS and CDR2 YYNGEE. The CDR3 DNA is TGTGCCAGCAGCGCTAGCGGGAGGGCGGCAGATACGCAGTATTTT. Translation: CASSASGRAADTQYF.

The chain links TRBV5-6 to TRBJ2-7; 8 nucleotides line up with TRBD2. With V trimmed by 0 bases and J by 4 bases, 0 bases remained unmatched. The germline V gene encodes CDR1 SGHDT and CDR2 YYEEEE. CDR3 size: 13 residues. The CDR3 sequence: CASSLGGGYEQYF. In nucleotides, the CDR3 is TGTGCCAGCAGCTTGGGCGGGGGGTACGAGCAGTACTTC.

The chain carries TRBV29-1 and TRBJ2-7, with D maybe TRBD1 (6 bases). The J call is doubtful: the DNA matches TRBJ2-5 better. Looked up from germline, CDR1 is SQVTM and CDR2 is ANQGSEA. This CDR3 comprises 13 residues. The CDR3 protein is CSVERFRGETQYF. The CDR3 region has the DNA TGCAGCGTTGAAAGGTTCAGGGGAGAGACCCAGTACTTC.

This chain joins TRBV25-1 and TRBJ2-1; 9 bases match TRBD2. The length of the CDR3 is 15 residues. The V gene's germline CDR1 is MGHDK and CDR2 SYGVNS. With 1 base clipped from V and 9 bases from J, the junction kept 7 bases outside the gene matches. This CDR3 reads CASSELGSLAGEQFF. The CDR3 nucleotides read TGTGCCAGCAGTGAATTGGGTTCACTAGCGGGTGAGCAGTTCTTC.

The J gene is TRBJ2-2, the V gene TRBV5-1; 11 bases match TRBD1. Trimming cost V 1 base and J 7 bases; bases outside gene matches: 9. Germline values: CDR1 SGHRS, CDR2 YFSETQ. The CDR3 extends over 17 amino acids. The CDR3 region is CASSLRLGQGGRGELFF. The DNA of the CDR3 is TGCGCCAGCAGCTTGCGTCTGGGACAGGGGGGTCGCGGGGAGCTGTTTTTT.

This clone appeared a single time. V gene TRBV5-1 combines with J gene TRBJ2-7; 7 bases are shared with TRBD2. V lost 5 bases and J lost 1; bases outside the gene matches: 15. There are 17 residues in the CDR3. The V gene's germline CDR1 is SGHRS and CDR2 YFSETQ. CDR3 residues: CASSLGGVPHRSYEQYF. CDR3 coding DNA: TGCGCCAGCAGTCTGGGAGGGGTTCCCCACAGGTCCTACGAGCAGTACTTC.

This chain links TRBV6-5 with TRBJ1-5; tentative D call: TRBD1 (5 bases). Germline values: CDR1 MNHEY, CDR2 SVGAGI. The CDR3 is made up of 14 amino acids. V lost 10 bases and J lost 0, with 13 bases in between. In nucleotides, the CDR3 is TGTGCCACCAGGGAGGGAAGTAGCAATCAGCCCCAGCATTTT. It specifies CATREGSSNQPQHF.

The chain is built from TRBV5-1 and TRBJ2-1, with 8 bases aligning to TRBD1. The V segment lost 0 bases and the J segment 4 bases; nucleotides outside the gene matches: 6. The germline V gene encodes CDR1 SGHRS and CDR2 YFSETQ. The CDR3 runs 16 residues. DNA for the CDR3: TGCGCCAGCAGCTTGGGTCCCGGGACAGGTTACAATGAGCAGTTCTTC. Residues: CASSLGPGTGYNEQFF.

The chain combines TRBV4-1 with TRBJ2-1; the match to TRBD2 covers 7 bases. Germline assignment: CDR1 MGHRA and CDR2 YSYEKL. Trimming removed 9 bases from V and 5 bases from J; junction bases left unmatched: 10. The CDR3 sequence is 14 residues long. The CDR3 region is CASRGAGINNEQFF. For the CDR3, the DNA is TGCGCCAGTCGCGGAGCGGGAATAAACAATGAGCAGTTCTTC.

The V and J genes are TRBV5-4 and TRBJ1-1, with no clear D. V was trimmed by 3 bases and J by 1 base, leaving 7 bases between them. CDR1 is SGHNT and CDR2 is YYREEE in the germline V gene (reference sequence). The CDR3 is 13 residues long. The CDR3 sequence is CASSSHQNTEAFF. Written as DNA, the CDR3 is TGTGCCAGCAGCTCGCACCAGAACACTGAAGCTTTCTTT.